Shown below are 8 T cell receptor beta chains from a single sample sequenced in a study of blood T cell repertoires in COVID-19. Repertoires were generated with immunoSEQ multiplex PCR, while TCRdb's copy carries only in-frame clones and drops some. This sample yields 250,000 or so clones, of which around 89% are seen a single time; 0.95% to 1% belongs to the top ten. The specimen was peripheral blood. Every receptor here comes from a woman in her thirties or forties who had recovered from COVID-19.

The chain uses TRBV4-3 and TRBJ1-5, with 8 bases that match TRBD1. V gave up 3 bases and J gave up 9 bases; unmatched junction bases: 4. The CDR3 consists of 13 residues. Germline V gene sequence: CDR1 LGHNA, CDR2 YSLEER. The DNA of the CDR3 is TGCGCCAGCAGCCACGACAGGGGATCGCCCCAGCATTTT. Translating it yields CASSHDRGSPQHF.

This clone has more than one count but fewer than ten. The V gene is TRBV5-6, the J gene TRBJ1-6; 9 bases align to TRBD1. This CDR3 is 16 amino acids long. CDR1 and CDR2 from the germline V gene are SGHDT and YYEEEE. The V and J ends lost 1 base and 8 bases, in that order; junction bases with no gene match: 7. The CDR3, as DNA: TGTGCCAGCAGCTTGTTCGGACAGGGGAGGGATTCACCCCTCCACTTT. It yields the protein CASSLFGQGRDSPLHF.

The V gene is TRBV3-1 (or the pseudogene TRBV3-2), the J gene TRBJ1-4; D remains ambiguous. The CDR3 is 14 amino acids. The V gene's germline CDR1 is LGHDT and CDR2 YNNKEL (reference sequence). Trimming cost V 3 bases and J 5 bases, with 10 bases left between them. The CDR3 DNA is TGTGCCAGCAGCCAGCGAGTTAACAATGAAAAACTGTTTTTT. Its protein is CASSQRVNNEKLFF.

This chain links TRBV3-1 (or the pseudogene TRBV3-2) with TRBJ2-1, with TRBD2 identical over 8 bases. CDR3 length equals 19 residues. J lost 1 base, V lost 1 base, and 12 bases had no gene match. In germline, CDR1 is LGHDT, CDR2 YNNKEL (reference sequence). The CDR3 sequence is CASSQVGWREAHSYNEQFF. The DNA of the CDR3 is TGTGCCAGCAGCCAAGTGGGGTGGCGGGAGGCCCATTCCTACAATGAGCAGTTCTTC.

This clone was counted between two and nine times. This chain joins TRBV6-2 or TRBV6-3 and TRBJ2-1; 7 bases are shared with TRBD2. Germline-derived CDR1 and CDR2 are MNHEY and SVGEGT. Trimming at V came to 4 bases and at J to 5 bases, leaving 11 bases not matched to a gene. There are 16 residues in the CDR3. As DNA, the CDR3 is TGTGCCAGCAGTTCCCCCGGACTAGGAGCCCACAATGAGCAGTTCTTC. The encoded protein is CASSSPGLGAHNEQFF.

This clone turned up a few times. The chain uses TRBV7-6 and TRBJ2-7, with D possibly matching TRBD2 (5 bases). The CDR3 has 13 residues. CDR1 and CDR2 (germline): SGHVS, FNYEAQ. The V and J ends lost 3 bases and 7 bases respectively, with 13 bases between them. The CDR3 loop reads CASSFAASREQYF. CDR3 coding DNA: TGTGCCAGCAGCTTCGCCGCTAGCAGGGAGCAGTACTTC.

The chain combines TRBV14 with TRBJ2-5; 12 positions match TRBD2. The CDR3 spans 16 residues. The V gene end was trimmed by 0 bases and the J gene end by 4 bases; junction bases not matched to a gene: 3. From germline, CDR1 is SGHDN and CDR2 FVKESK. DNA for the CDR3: TGTGCCAGCAGCCAAGATCGGGGACTAGCGGGAGAGACCCAGTACTTC. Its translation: CASSQDRGLAGETQYF. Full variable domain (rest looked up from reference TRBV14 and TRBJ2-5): EAGVTQFPSHSVIEKGQTVTLRCDPISGHDNLYWYRRVMGKEIKFLLHFVKESKQDESGMPNNRFLAERTGGTYSTLKVQPAELEDSGVYFCASSQDRGLAGETQYFGPGTRLLVL.

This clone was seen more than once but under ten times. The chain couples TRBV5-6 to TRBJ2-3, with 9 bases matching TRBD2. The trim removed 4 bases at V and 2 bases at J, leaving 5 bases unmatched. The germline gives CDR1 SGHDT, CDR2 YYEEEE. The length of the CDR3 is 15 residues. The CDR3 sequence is CASSRLADTTDTQYF. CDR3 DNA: TGTGCCAGCAGCCGACTAGCGGACACCACAGATACGCAGTATTTT.